Shown below are 7 T cell receptor beta chains from a single sample sequenced in a study of glioma-infiltrating T cells. TCR alpha and beta CDR3 regions were amplified from RNA using iRepertoire nested multiplex PCR. TCRdb re-analysed the multiplex PCR reads in MiXCR, keeping a single row per CDR3 protein. The sample holds more than 20,000 distinct CDR3 sequences, 20% to 25% seen once. The sequenced sample was glioma tissue, nonneoplastic brain tissue, or PBMCs (not recorded which). These receptor sequences come from a human donor with low-grade glioma or glioblastoma, undergoing nonglioma brain surgery, or in good health (not recorded which).

J is TRBJ1-1 and V is TRBV29-1, with D unresolved. Germline V gene sequence: CDR1 SQVTM, CDR2 ANQGSEA. The CDR3 contains 14 residues. V shed 0 bases and J shed 11 bases, with 19 bases lying between them. The DNA for the CDR3 is TGCAGCGTTGAAGAAACTTATAGTGGGAGCGAGGCTTTCTTT. This encodes CSVEETYSGSEAFF.

This clonotype was observed many times. The chain is built from TRBV4-1 and TRBJ2-4; no definite D call. V was shortened by 4 bases and J by 0 bases, with 19 bases between the two germline ends. The V gene's germline CDR1 is MGHRA and CDR2 YSYEKL. This CDR3 contains 18 residues. The CDR3 protein is CASSPYAAASLAKNIQYF. Written as DNA, the CDR3 is TGCGCCAGCAGCCCCTACGCGGCGGCCAGCTTAGCCAAAAACATTCAGTACTTC.

This clonotype was picked up a small number of times. The V gene is TRBV19, the J gene TRBJ1-2, with a possible D match to TRBD1 (5 bases). Trimming cost V 5 bases and J 4 bases, with 11 bases left between them. CDR1 is LNHDA and CDR2 is SQIVND in the germline V gene (reference sequence). This CDR3 comprises 13 residues. The CDR3 sequence is CASSPRQTYGYTF. CDR3 sequence (DNA): TGTGCCAGTAGTCCCCGACAGACCTATGGCTACACCTTC.

The rearrangement links TRBV27 to TRBJ2-1, with TRBD2 matching 9 bases. The CDR3 has 14 residues. Germline CDR1 reads MNHEY; CDR2 reads SMNVEV (reference sequence). The trim removed 8 bases at V and 10 bases at J, leaving 12 bases unmatched. The DNA of the CDR3 is TGTGCCAGCGGTGGGCTAGCGGGGAAAGGGGAGCAGTTCTTC. Translating gives CASGGLAGKGEQFF.

The chain has TRBV7-9 and TRBJ1-6; possible D gene TRBD1, 5 bases. The CDR3 runs 14 residues. The germline V gene has CDR1 SEHNR and CDR2 FQNEAQ (reference sequence). Trimming shortened V by 8 bases and J by 10 bases, and 18 bases separated the two germline ends. CDR3 in DNA: TGTGCCAGCGGCATTGGGACCGCCAGCTCACCCCTCCACTTT. Amino acid sequence: CASGIGTASSPLHF.

V is TRBV13 and J is TRBJ2-7; D not certain. CDR1 and CDR2 from the germline V gene are PRHDT and FYEKMQ (reference sequence). The V and J ends lost 1 base and 5 bases respectively, with 15 bases between them. The CDR3 covers 15 residues. The CDR3 DNA sequence: TGTGCCAGCAGCTTAGACAGAAAGAGCCGTAACGAGCAGTACTTC. Its protein product is CASSLDRKSRNEQYF.

In its sample, this clonotype was seen many times. This chain connects TRBV28 to TRBJ1-6, with D possibly being TRBD1 (5 bases). This CDR3 comprises 13 residues. With 5 bases removed from V and 10 bases from J, the gap between germline ends came to 12 bases. The germline gives CDR1 MDHEN, CDR2 SYDVKM. In DNA, the CDR3 is TGTGCCAGCAGTCTTCGGCGGGGCTCACCCCTCCACTTT. Its translation: CASSLRRGSPLHF.